The 21 T cell receptor beta chains presented below share a single source sample, sequenced in a study of shared clonotypes between healthy human individuals. Some clones are missing from TCRdb's copy, which holds only in-frame ones; the method was immunoSEQ multiplex PCR. The sample contains more than 2 million clones, 85% to 95% of which appear only once. The sample taken for sequencing was naive CD4+ T cells sorted from blood. Subset here: CD45RA+ positively selected. These TCRs come from a young man in good health.

This chain connects TRBV30 to TRBJ2-7; D gene unclear. V lost 1 base and J 3 bases, leaving 13 bases between the germline ends. CDR1 is GTSNPN, CDR2 SVGIG, per germline (reference sequence). This CDR3 spans 14 amino acids. CDR3 nucleotide sequence: TGTGCCTGGAGTGACGACGTGAAGGGCTACGAGCAGTACTTC. The encoded protein is CAWSDDVKGYEQYF.

V and J are TRBV10-3 and TRBJ1-1; D perhaps matches TRBD1 (6 bases). CDR3 length: 14 residues. Germline values: CDR1 ENHRY, CDR2 SYGVKD. Between the trimmed V and J ends, which lost 6 bases and 1 base, there was a span of 12 bases. The chain's CDR3 is CAIRRQGTNTEAFF. CDR3 bases: TGTGCCATCAGGCGTCAGGGGACGAACACTGAAGCTTTCTTT.

V usage is TRBV9 and J usage is TRBJ2-3; 7 bases fit TRBD2. The V and J ends lost 2 bases and 0 bases, in that order; junction bases with no gene match: 6. Germline lookup yields CDR1 SGDLS and CDR2 YYNGEE. The CDR3 consists of 16 residues. The DNA for the CDR3 is TGTGCCAGCAGCGTCGGAGCGGGGTTTAGCACAGATACGCAGTATTTT. Translated: CASSVGAGFSTDTQYF.

The V call is TRBV7-8, the J call TRBJ2-7, with TRBD1 matching 8 bases. The CDR3 length is 15 residues. Trimming cost V 5 bases and J 3 bases; bases outside gene matches: 9. CDR1 is SGHVS, CDR2 FQNEAQ, per germline. The DNA for the CDR3 is TGTGCCAGCAGCCCCGACAGGGGAAAAAACTACGAGCAGTACTTC. It encodes CASSPDRGKNYEQYF.

This clone occurred once. The chain joins TRBV7-2 to TRBJ1-2; D uncertain. CDR3 size: 14 residues. V dropped 4 bases and J dropped 5 bases, with 14 bases sitting between them. Germline V gene lookup returns CDR1 SGHTA and CDR2 FQGNSA. In nucleotides, the CDR3 is TGTGCCAGCAGCTCCCAACAGCAGGTTTATGGCTACACCTTC. Translation gives CASSSQQQVYGYTF.

Comments on this clone: Distinct nucleotide sequences in the sample also encode this CDR3. The rearrangement uses TRBV9 and TRBJ2-2; no clear D gene. V gave up 0 bases and J gave up 4 bases, with 7 bases separating them. The length of the CDR3 is 14 residues. The germline gives CDR1 SGDLS, CDR2 YYNGEE. CDR3 residues: CASSVASGTGELFF. The CDR3 DNA sequence: TGTGCCAGCAGCGTAGCCTCGGGCACCGGGGAGCTGTTTTTT.

This clone was seen only once. This sequence joins TRBV4-1 and TRBJ2-1; 7 bases are shared with TRBD1. The CDR3 loop spans 15 amino acids. CDR1 is MGHRA, CDR2 YSYEKL, per germline. Trimming at V came to 5 bases and at J to 9 bases, leaving 13 bases not matched to a gene. The CDR3 spells CASSIQGLRDPEQFF. CDR3 DNA: TGCGCCAGCAGCATACAGGGGCTACGGGATCCTGAGCAGTTCTTC.

This clone was recorded only once. The chain employs TRBV19 and TRBJ2-7, with D tentatively TRBD2 (6 bases). CDR1 is LNHDA, CDR2 SQIVND, per germline (reference sequence). This CDR3 contains 15 residues. V lost 5 bases and J lost 5, with 19 bases in between. In DNA, the CDR3 is TGTGCCAGTAGTCAGGGACTGCCCCTAATCGACGAGCAGTACTTC. Amino acids: CASSQGLPLIDEQYF. Combining the CDR3 with reference TRBV19 and TRBJ2-7 gives the whole variable domain DGGITQSPKYLFRKEGQNVTLSCEQNLNHDAMYWYRQDPGQGLRLIYYSQIVNDFQKGDIAEGYSVSREKKESFPLTVTSAQKNPTAFYLCASSQGLPLIDEQYFGPGTRLTVT.

CDR3 in amino acids: CASSKDRGGYNEQFF. DNA of the CDR3: TGTGCCAGCAGCAAAGACCGAGGGGGATACAATGAGCAGTTCTTC. The rearrangement uses TRBV11-3 and TRBJ2-1; D possibly corresponds to TRBD1 (6 bases). The CDR3 is 15 amino acids. V shed 5 bases and J shed 4 bases, with 15 bases lying between them. Germline values: CDR1 SGHNT, CDR2 YENEEA.

The CDR3 loop reads CASGVIEQYF. CDR3 DNA sequence: TGTGCCAGCGGGGTGATTGAGCAGTACTTC. The V gene is TRBV6-5, the J gene TRBJ2-7; D uncertain. This CDR3 is built from 10 residues. Germline assignment: CDR1 MNHEY and CDR2 SVGAGI. Trimming removed 8 bases from V and 7 bases from J, with 9 bases in between.

This clone occurred a few times. The chain uses TRBV5-1 and TRBJ1-2; weak D call: TRBD1 (6 bases). The germline CDR1 and CDR2 sequences are SGHRS and YFSETQ. V lost 0 bases, J lost 7 bases, and 10 bases lay in between. This CDR3 has 13 amino acids. The CDR3, as DNA: TGCGCCAGCAGCTTGGCAGGGGTCGGTGGCTACACCTTC. Amino acid sequence: CASSLAGVGGYTF. The full variable domain, its missing parts supplied by reference TRBV5-1 and TRBJ1-2, is KAGVTQTPRYLIKTRGQQVTLSCSPISGHRSVSWYQQTPGQGLQFLFEYFSETQRNKGNFPGRFSGRQFSNSRSEMNVSTLELGDSALYLCASSLAGVGGYTFGSGTRLTVV.

Notes on this clone: The sample carries other DNA sequences with the same CDR3. The chain carries TRBV5-4 and TRBJ2-5, with 10 bases fitting TRBD2. The junction had 7 bases not matched to a gene; V was cut back by 4 bases and J by 4 bases. In germline, CDR1 is SGHNT, CDR2 YYREEE (reference sequence). This CDR3 spans 15 amino acids. For the CDR3, the DNA is TGTGCCAGCAGCCTCCCTAGCGGGGGTGGAGAGACCCAGTACTTC. Translation: CASSLPSGGGETQYF.

The V and J genes are TRBV11-2 and TRBJ2-3, with D tentatively TRBD1 (6 bases). CDR1 and CDR2 from the germline V gene are SGHAT and FQNNGV. V was cut by 4 bases and J by 3 bases, with 14 bases left in between. The CDR3 is 15 residues long. The CDR3, as DNA: TGTGCCAGCAGCTCCCCGGGACACCAAACAGATACGCAGTATTTT. Translated: CASSSPGHQTDTQYF.

The CDR3 DNA reads as TGTGCCACCAGCACTGACAGAGTATACAATGAGCAGTTCTTC. It is translated as CATSTDRVYNEQFF. The chain employs TRBV15 and TRBJ2-1, with D possibly matching TRBD1 (5 bases). Germline assignment: CDR1 LNHNV and CDR2 YYDKDF (reference sequence). CDR3 length: 14 residues. V was pared by 4 bases and J by 4 bases, with 11 bases between.

V is TRBV6-1 and J is TRBJ1-5; no clear D gene. Germline assignment: CDR1 MNHNS and CDR2 SASEGT. V gave up 7 bases and J gave up 4 bases, with 11 bases separating them. The CDR3 extends over 13 amino acids. DNA of the CDR3: TGTGCCAGCACAGGAAGGTTTAATCAGCCCCAGCATTTT. Its protein is CASTGRFNQPQHF.

The rearrangement joins TRBV7-9 to TRBJ1-1; 9 bases are a match to TRBD1. V gave up 4 bases and J gave up 1 base; unmatched junction bases: 4. The CDR3 contains 15 residues. Germline V CDR1 and CDR2: SEHNR, FQNEAQ (reference sequence). CDR3 amino acids: CASSSRTGENTEAFF. CDR3 DNA sequence: TGTGCCAGCAGCTCTAGGACAGGGGAGAACACTGAAGCTTTCTTT.

This chain connects TRBV5-3 to TRBJ1-2, with unresolved D. TRBV5-3 falls under the ORF class, with uncertain function. This CDR3 has 12 residues. Between the trimmed V and J ends, which lost 1 base and 6 bases, there was a span of 7 bases. CDR3 coding DNA: TGTGCCAGAAGCTTGAAGGGAAATGGCTACACCTTC. Translating it yields CARSLKGNGYTF.

Notes on this clone: Distinct nucleotide sequences in the sample also encode this CDR3. The chain links TRBV9 to TRBJ2-7, with TRBD2 as a possible D gene (5 bases). The germline V gene encodes CDR1 SGDLS and CDR2 YYNGEE. Deletions cut 0 bases from V and 7 bases from J, with 11 bases between. The CDR3 contains 13 residues. CDR3 bases: TGTGCCAGCAGCGTAGTCGTTTCGGGAGAGCAGTACTTC. This translates into CASSVVVSGEQYF.

V usage is TRBV2 and J usage is TRBJ2-3, with 7 bases identical to TRBD2. Germline V gene lookup returns CDR1 SNHLY and CDR2 FYNNEI. The trim removed 4 bases at V and 5 bases at J, leaving 6 bases unmatched. The CDR3 totals 14 residues. CDR3 region: CASSGTRFEDTQYF. In DNA, the CDR3 is TGTGCCAGCAGTGGGACTAGGTTCGAAGATACGCAGTATTTT.

This rearrangement joins TRBV10-3 to TRBJ1-2; a weak D match, TRBD1 (5 bases). This CDR3 has 14 amino acids. Trimming cost V 7 bases and J 0 bases, with 12 bases left between them. Germline CDR1 ENHRY, CDR2 SYGVKD. In DNA, the CDR3 is TGTGCCATCAATCAGGGATCTTCTAACTATGGCTACACCTTC. Amino acids: CAINQGSSNYGYTF.

The J gene is TRBJ2-1, the V gene TRBV7-2, with D uncertain. V gave up 1 base and J gave up 9 bases, with 7 bases separating them. CDR1 is SGHTA, CDR2 FQGNSA, per germline. The length of the CDR3 is 12 residues. The DNA of the CDR3 is TGTGCCAGCAGCTTAGACTATGGTGAGCAGTTCTTC. Translation: CASSLDYGEQFF. Supplemented by reference TRBV7-2 and TRBJ2-1, the full variable domain reads GAGVSQSPSNKVTEKGKDVELRCDPISGHTALYWYRQSLGQGLEFLIYFQGNSAPDKSGLPSDRFSAERTGGSVSTLTIQRTQQEDSAVYLCASSLDYGEQFFGPGTRLTVL.